Each of the 28 T cell receptor beta chains below was sequenced from the same sample in a study of identical twins (dated by TCRdb to 2015 to 2016). Library prep was done by 5' RACE. TCRdb records Illumina HiSeq 2000 as the sequencer. Using fastp at Q25 and MiXCR, TCRdb reprocessed the public reads and kept productive beta chains. One record per CDR3 amino acid sequence lists the most common genes and DNA. The sample profile shows 400,000 to 550,000 distinct CDR3 sequences; roughly an eighth of them were found once. About 0.94% of the sample is held by the ten biggest clonotypes. This same sample was also taken into another study, of yellow fever vaccine responses in identical twins.

Sequenced input: CD4+ T cells sorted from blood. Every receptor here comes from a woman aged 18-29 years in good health.

This rearrangement joins TRBV19 to TRBJ2-1; D remains ambiguous. The CDR3 length is 11 residues. In germline, CDR1 is LNHDA, CDR2 SQIVND (reference sequence). V was cut by 7 bases and J by 5 bases, with 6 bases left in between. CDR3: CASNGNNEQFF. CDR3 sequence (DNA): TGTGCCAGTAACGGTAACAATGAGCAGTTCTTC.

The V and J genes are TRBV5-1 and TRBJ1-1; the D gene is possibly TRBD1 (5 bases). This CDR3 comprises 14 residues. Trimming took 6 bases from V and 3 from J, leaving 15 bases between them. The V gene's germline CDR1 is SGHRS and CDR2 YFSETQ. CDR3 DNA: TGCGCCAGCAATGACGGGACCTACCACACTGAAGCTTTCTTT. It encodes CASNDGTYHTEAFF.

This clonotype showed up many times. The rearrangement links TRBV5-6 to TRBJ2-4; D gene ambiguous. CDR1 and CDR2 from the germline V gene are SGHDT and YYEEEE. The germline V and J ends were trimmed by 1 base and 4 bases, with 9 bases remaining between them. The CDR3 is made up of 14 amino acids. The CDR3 is CASSLPGEKNIQYF. For the CDR3, the DNA is TGTGCCAGCAGCTTGCCCGGAGAGAAAAACATTCAGTACTTC.

This clonotype was seen repeatedly, ten times or more. This rearrangement joins TRBV5-1 to TRBJ1-5; D gene uncertain. This CDR3 spans 13 amino acids. The germline CDR1 and CDR2 sequences are SGHRS and YFSETQ. Trimming shortened V by 5 bases and J by 4 bases, and 10 bases separated the two germline ends. For the CDR3, the DNA is TGCGCCAGCAGGGAGGGAGGAAATCAGCCCCAGCATTTT. It codes for CASREGGNQPQHF.

This rearrangement joins TRBV18 to TRBJ2-4; 9 nucleotides align to TRBD1. The germline gives CDR1 KGHSH, CDR2 LQKENI. The CDR3 runs 14 residues. The trim removed 3 bases at V and 6 bases at J, leaving 3 bases unmatched. The chain's CDR3 is CASSPGQGINIQYF. The CDR3 region has the DNA TGTGCCAGCTCACCGGGACAGGGCATAAACATTCAGTACTTC.

There are a few counts of this clonotype. The chain uses TRBV11-2 and TRBJ2-1; 11 bases align to TRBD2. The germline gives CDR1 SGHAT, CDR2 FQNNGV. CDR3 length: 14 amino acids. J lost 10 bases, V lost 6 bases, and 8 bases had no gene match. Here the CDR3 reads CASRLLAGVREQFF. CDR3 nucleotide sequence: TGTGCCAGCAGACTACTAGCGGGAGTACGGGAGCAGTTCTTC.

This chain links TRBV5-1 with TRBJ1-2, with D possibly being TRBD1 (6 bases). This CDR3 comprises 14 residues. Germline CDR1 and CDR2: SGHRS and YFSETQ. Trimming cost V 0 bases and J 3 bases, with 9 bases left between them. CDR3 bases: TGCGCCAGCAGCTTGGTTGGGGGCGACTATGGCTACACCTTC. Its translation: CASSLVGGDYGYTF.

The J gene is TRBJ2-6, the V gene TRBV28; D is unresolved. V lost 2 bases and J lost 11, with 7 bases in between. This CDR3 is built from 12 residues. Germline assignment: CDR1 MDHEN and CDR2 SYDVKM. CDR3 DNA sequence: TGTGCCAGCAGTTTACTGGGGTACGTCCTGACTTTC. This sequence encodes CASSLLGYVLTF.

This clonotype was recorded many times. This sequence joins TRBV20-1 and TRBJ1-1; 9 nucleotides align to TRBD1. Germline lookup yields CDR1 DFQATT and CDR2 SNEGSKA (reference sequence). This CDR3 contains 16 residues. The trim removed 6 bases at V and 6 bases at J, leaving 17 bases unmatched. In DNA form, the CDR3 reads TGCAGTGCCCAGTCGACAGGGGGATCCCTGGTCGCTGAAGCTTTCTTT. This translates into CSAQSTGGSLVAEAFF.

In its sample, this clonotype was seen a few times. The chain has TRBV12-3 or TRBV12-4 and TRBJ2-3; perhaps D is TRBD1 or TRBD2 (6 bases each). The V and J ends lost 1 base and 0 bases respectively, with 14 bases between them. The CDR3 extends over 17 amino acids. The chain's CDR3 is CASSLEMGGRSTDTQYF. Written as DNA, the CDR3 is TGTGCCAGCAGTTTAGAAATGGGGGGCCGAAGCACAGATACGCAGTATTTT.

The chain has TRBV27 and TRBJ1-1; TRBD1 matches at 10 bases. This CDR3 is 16 amino acids long. Germline V lookup: CDR1 MNHEY, CDR2 SMNVEV (reference sequence). Trimming at V came to 6 bases and at J to 2 bases, leaving 9 bases not matched to a gene. In DNA form, the CDR3 reads TGTGCCAGCAGCCGGACAGGGGGATTGAGTAACACTGAAGCTTTCTTT. Residues: CASSRTGGLSNTEAFF.

There are many counts of this clonotype. This chain uses TRBV29-1 with TRBJ2-1, with 10 nucleotides matching TRBD1. V shed 5 bases, J shed 1 base, and the junction held 2 bases outside the gene matches. This CDR3 is 14 amino acids long. Germline CDR1 reads SQVTM; CDR2 reads ANQGSEA. CDR3 nucleotide sequence: TGCAGCGTTATGGGACAGGGGTCCTACAATGAGCAGTTCTTC. Protein: CSVMGQGSYNEQFF.

The genes are TRBV29-1 and TRBJ2-5; either TRBD1 or TRBD2 may supply D (5 bases each). V lost 4 bases and J 5 bases, leaving 11 bases between the germline ends. The CDR3 covers 12 residues. The germline V gene has CDR1 SQVTM and CDR2 ANQGSEA. The CDR3 DNA reads TGCAGCGTTGGATATGGGACCGAGACCCAGTACTTC. Encoded protein: CSVGYGTETQYF. Full variable domain (remainder filled in from reference TRBV29-1 and TRBJ2-5): SAVISQKPSRDICQRGTSLTIQCQVDSQVTMMFWYRQQPGQSLTLIATANQGSEATYESGFVIDKFPISRPNLTFSTLTVSNMSPEDSSIYLCSVGYGTETQYFGPGTRLLVL.

This clonotype was detected only a few times. The rearrangement joins TRBV6-2 or TRBV6-3 to TRBJ2-5; TRBD2 aligns across 11 bases. Looked up from germline, CDR1 is MNHEY and CDR2 is SVGEGT. After removal of 2 bases from V and 1 base from J, the junction contained 0 bases not matched to a gene. This CDR3 spans 15 amino acids. DNA for the CDR3: TGTGCCAGCAGTTACACTAGCGGGGGCCAAGAGACCCAGTACTTC. Its protein product is CASSYTSGGQETQYF.

This clonotype was counted only a few times. The chain links TRBV20-1 to TRBJ2-7; TRBD2 agrees at 15 bases. The V and J ends lost 2 bases and 0 bases, in that order; junction bases with no gene match: 14. Per germline, CDR1 DFQATT and CDR2 SNEGSKA (reference sequence). This CDR3 is 20 amino acids long. The CDR3 bases are TGCAGTGCTAGACCGGGACTAGCGGGGGGACCTGACCTAAGCTCCTACGAGCAGTACTTC. Protein product: CSARPGLAGGPDLSSYEQYF.

The V gene is TRBV2, the J gene TRBJ2-5, with 7 positions matching TRBD2. Trimming removed 8 bases from V and 2 bases from J; junction bases left unmatched: 5. The germline CDR1 and CDR2 sequences are SNHLY and FYNNEI. This CDR3 is built from 13 residues. CDR3 bases: TGTGCCAGCGGCCGGGACTATCAAGAGACCCAGTACTTC. This encodes CASGRDYQETQYF.

Regarding this clonotype: One end of the junction fails to match germline, which may point to a read error. The chain joins TRBV4-3 to TRBJ2-3; perhaps TRBD2 as D (8 bases). Per germline, CDR1 LGHNA and CDR2 YSLEER. The CDR3 sequence is 17 residues long. This CDR3 reads CASSQAPRGSGTDTQCF. The CDR3 nucleotides read TGCGCCAGCAGCCAAGCCCCCCGGGGTAGCGGGACAGATACGCAGTGTTTT.

In its sample, this clonotype was seen a few times. The V and J genes are TRBV10-3 and TRBJ2-1; 10 positions match TRBD2. Germline V CDR1 and CDR2: ENHRY, SYGVKD. The junction had 6 bases not matched to a gene; V was cut back by 3 bases and J by 7 bases. The CDR3 is made up of 15 amino acids. CDR3 loop: CAISDASGRGNEQFF. The CDR3 DNA sequence: TGTGCCATCAGTGACGCTAGCGGGAGAGGGAATGAGCAGTTCTTC.

The table lists this clonotype with a few counts. The genes are TRBV6-5 and TRBJ2-3; 10 nucleotides align to TRBD1. CDR3 length equals 17 residues. Germline values: CDR1 MNHEY, CDR2 SVGAGI. V gave up 2 bases and J gave up 5 bases; unmatched junction bases: 10. The CDR3 region has the DNA TGTGCCAGCAGTTACACAAGTCCGGGACAGGGGATAGATACGCAGTATTTT. It is translated as CASSYTSPGQGIDTQYF.

This clonotype occurred many times. The CDR3 sequence is CASSLSATSNEQFF. The CDR3 bases are TGTGCCAGCAGCTTATCCGCCACATCTAATGAGCAGTTCTTC. The chain couples TRBV7-9 to TRBJ2-1; D gene unclear. V was pared by 2 bases and J by 7 bases, with 12 bases between. The germline V gene has CDR1 SEHNR and CDR2 FQNEAQ (reference sequence). The CDR3 loop spans 14 amino acids.

The chain employs TRBV18 and TRBJ2-2; the D is unclear. Trimming took off 1 base at V and 1 base at J, with 13 bases between the two ends. CDR1 and CDR2 (germline): KGHSH, LQKENI. The CDR3 has 17 residues. As DNA, the CDR3 is TGTGCCAGCTCACCACGTTCGCTCCCACTGAACACCGGGGAGCTGTTTTTT. The encoded protein is CASSPRSLPLNTGELFF. Full variable domain (remainder filled in from reference TRBV18 and TRBJ2-2): NAGVMQNPRHLVRRRGQEARLRCSPMKGHSHVYWYRQLPEEGLKFMVYLQKENIIDESGMPKERFSAEFPKEGPSILRIQQVVRGDSAAYFCASSPRSLPLNTGELFFGEGSRLTVL.

The rearrangement links TRBV27 to TRBJ1-6, with 7 positions matching TRBD1. The germline V gene encodes CDR1 MNHEY and CDR2 SMNVEV (reference sequence). This CDR3 has 16 residues. After removal of 5 bases from V and 10 bases from J, the junction contained 14 bases not matched to a gene. The CDR3 DNA follows: TGTGCCAGCAGTCAGCGGGACAGACATGATTGGTCACCCCTCCACTTT. It specifies CASSQRDRHDWSPLHF.

Many counts were recorded for this clonotype. The chain carries TRBV11-1 and TRBJ2-5, with TRBD2 matching over 9 bases. V was pared by 1 base and J by 1 base, with 13 bases of the junction left unmatched. CDR1 is SGHAT, CDR2 FQDESV, per germline (reference sequence). The CDR3 covers 19 residues. The CDR3: CASSLGAGGALNFQETQYF. The CDR3 DNA is TGTGCCAGCAGCTTAGGCGCGGGGGGGGCCTTAAACTTCCAAGAGACCCAGTACTTC.

In its sample, this clonotype was seen a few times. Here the CDR3 DNA reads TGCAGTGCTATCGGACTAGCGGGCGATAAAAACATTCAGTACTTC. Amino acid sequence: CSAIGLAGDKNIQYF. The rearrangement uses TRBV20-1 and TRBJ2-4, with TRBD2 matching 11 bases. The CDR3 is 15 residues long. The junction had 6 bases not matched to a gene; V was cut back by 4 bases and J by 4 bases. Germline lookup yields CDR1 DFQATT and CDR2 SNEGSKA (reference sequence).

The table lists this clonotype with a few counts. The chain carries TRBV4-2 and TRBJ2-7, with 10 bases that match TRBD2. The germline V gene has CDR1 LGHNA and CDR2 YNFKEQ. The CDR3 has 19 amino acids. V gave up 2 bases and J gave up 0 bases; unmatched junction bases: 13. CDR3 loop: CASSQRSFGLAAYSYEQYF. The CDR3 nucleotides are TGTGCCAGCAGCCAACGAAGCTTTGGACTAGCGGCATACTCCTACGAGCAGTACTTC.

Only a few counts were recorded for this clonotype. V and J are TRBV9 and TRBJ2-7; D remains ambiguous. The CDR3 length is 13 residues. CDR1 and CDR2 from the germline V gene are SGDLS and YYNGEE. The germline V and J ends were trimmed by 0 bases and 7 bases, with 11 bases remaining between them. DNA for the CDR3: TGTGCCAGCAGCGTAGCACCCCGTGAGGAGCAGTACTTC. As protein: CASSVAPREEQYF. The full variable domain, with the rest looked up from reference TRBV9 and TRBJ2-7, is DSGVTQTPKHLITATGQRVTLRCSPRSGDLSVYWYQQSLDQGLQFLIQYYNGEERAKGNILERFSAQQFPDLHSELNLSSLELGDSALYFCASSVAPREEQYFGPGTRLTVT.

This chain's CDR3 is CASSQWTGGRKTYNEQFF. As DNA, the CDR3 is TGTGCCAGCAGCCAATGGACAGGGGGGCGGAAGACCTACAATGAGCAGTTCTTC. This chain links TRBV3-1 with TRBJ2-1, with 10 bases fitting TRBD1. V shed 2 bases, J shed 2 bases, and the junction held 9 bases outside the gene matches. CDR1 is LGHDT, CDR2 YNNKEL, per germline (reference sequence). There are 18 residues in the CDR3.

The rearrangement links TRBV19 to TRBJ2-7, with 8 nucleotides matching TRBD1. The CDR3 contains 14 residues. CDR1 is LNHDA, CDR2 SQIVND, per germline (reference sequence). V gave up 8 bases and J gave up 2 bases; unmatched junction bases: 8. Written as DNA, the CDR3 is TGTGCCAGTCGCGACAGGGGTGCGCCCTACGAGCAGTACTTC. It translates to CASRDRGAPYEQYF.